This passage covers 27 T cell receptor beta chains from one sample sequenced in a study of T cells in Graves' hyperthyroidism and ophthalmopathy. Amplification yielded TCR beta CDR3 regions, with RNA transcripts as the source. First-round RT-PCR with HTBI primers amplified the TCR CDR3 region. TCRdb independently ran MiXCR on the multiplex PCR reads; one entry per CDR3 protein. The table includes about 520,000 distinct CDR3 sequences, 24% detected once. The source material was blood. The receptor set was obtained from a woman in her twenties or thirties with Graves' ophthalmopathy.

This clonotype was detected ten times or more. The chain joins TRBV2 to TRBJ1-6; D is undetermined. The CDR3 loop spans 14 amino acids. Germline V gene sequence: CDR1 SNHLY, CDR2 FYNNEI. Trimming pared 1 base from V and 5 bases from J, leaving 6 bases between. Here the CDR3 DNA reads TGTGCCAGCAGTGAAGGGCCAGATAATTCACCCCTCCACTTT. Its translation is CASSEGPDNSPLHF. Looking up the rest from reference TRBV2 and TRBJ1-6 gives the full variable domain: EPEVTQTPSHQVTQMGQEVILRCVPISNHLYFYWYRQILGQKVEFLVSFYNNEISEKSEIFDDQFSVERPDGSNFTLKIRSTKLEDSAMYFCASSEGPDNSPLHFGNGTRLTVT.

In regard to this clonotype: The missing conserved phenylalanine or tryptophan at the end of this CDR3 makes a read error likely. The limits of the CDR3 on the DNA are not certain, so only TCRdb's listed CDR3 is given. V usage is TRBV6-4 and J usage is TRBJ1-1; the table's D call, TRBD1, has no DNA check behind it. CDR1 and CDR2 (germline): MRHNA, SNTAGT. The CDR3 is 13 amino acids long, termini counted. The chain's CDR3 is CASSEPQGTEACY.

This clonotype was seen ten or more times. CDR3 amino acids: CASSPPYITYEQYF. CDR3 coding DNA: TGTGCCAGCAGCCCGCCTTACATCACCTACGAGCAGTACTTC. V is TRBV7-9 and J is TRBJ2-7, with D unclear. The V gene's germline CDR1 is SEHNR and CDR2 FQNEAQ (reference sequence). There are 14 residues in the CDR3. V was cut by 5 bases and J by 2 bases, with 13 bases left in between.

The table lists this clonotype with many counts. The chain couples TRBV6-1 to TRBJ1-6; 7 bases are a match to TRBD1. The CDR3 totals 16 residues. Germline V lookup: CDR1 MNHNS, CDR2 SASEGT. With V trimmed by 5 bases and J by 10 bases, 14 bases remained unmatched. The CDR3 DNA sequence: TGTGCCAGCAGTCTATGGTCCGGGACAGAGAGATCACCCCTCCACTTT. Residues: CASSLWSGTERSPLHF.

As for this clonotype: A clone one base away is much larger, so this may be a read error. The gene calls are TRBV6-1 and TRBJ1-2; a possible D gene is TRBD1 (6 bases). This CDR3 is 12 amino acids long. V was shortened by 7 bases and J by 8 bases, with 14 bases between the two germline ends. CDR1 is MNHNS, CDR2 SASEGT, per germline. CDR3 sequence (DNA): TGTGCCAGCAAACAGGGAGGGTTAGGCTACACCTTC. Translating gives CASKQGGLGYTF.

The rearrangement links TRBV2 to TRBJ1-1, with a tentative D call TRBD1 (6 bases). The CDR3 sequence is 14 residues long. Germline assignment: CDR1 SNHLY and CDR2 FYNNEI. Trimming cost V 4 bases and J 3 bases, with 12 bases left between them. CDR3 nucleotides: TGTGCCAGCAGTGCAGGGGACTTGTACACTGAAGCTTTCTTT. Translation gives CASSAGDLYTEAFF.

Remarks on this clonotype: One end of the junction does not line up with germline, which may come from a read error. The V and J genes are TRBV6-2 or TRBV6-3 and TRBJ2-1; TRBD2 aligns across 11 bases. This CDR3 contains 15 residues. Germline lookup yields CDR1 MNHEY and CDR2 SVGEGT. The CDR3 DNA follows: TGTGCCAGCAGTTACGTCCTAGCGGGGGGCCATGAGAAGTTCTTC. Residues: CASSYVLAGGHEKFF.

This clonotype was counted ten times or more. V usage is TRBV6-1 and J usage is TRBJ1-2; TRBD1 might be the D (6 bases). Germline V gives CDR1 MNHNS, CDR2 SASEGT. V gave up 6 bases and J gave up 0 bases, with 14 bases separating them. This CDR3 contains 15 residues. The CDR3: CASRQTGSANYGYTF. In DNA, the CDR3 is TGTGCCAGCAGGCAGACAGGTTCAGCTAACTATGGCTACACCTTC.

J is TRBJ2-7 and V is TRBV6-1; possibly TRBD1 or TRBD2 for D (5 bases each). The CDR3 consists of 14 residues. CDR1 and CDR2 from the germline V gene are MNHNS and SASEGT. Trimming shortened V by 4 bases and J by 1 base, and 11 bases separated the two germline ends. CDR3 amino acids: CASSASRGSYEQYF. CDR3 DNA sequence: TGTGCCAGCAGTGCATCGAGGGGATCCTACGAGCAGTACTTC.

There are a few counts of this clonotype. The chain is built from TRBV6-5 and TRBJ1-5; weak D call: TRBD1 (5 bases). Germline V lookup: CDR1 MNHEY, CDR2 SVGAGI. With 7 bases removed from V and 2 bases from J, the gap between germline ends came to 18 bases. The CDR3 consists of 16 residues. CDR3 nucleotides: TGTGCCAGCATTTATGGGGGGTGGGATGGCAATCAGCCCCAGCATTTT. Translation gives CASIYGGWDGNQPQHF.

This clonotype was found a few times. This chain links TRBV29-1 with TRBJ2-7; 7 bases are a match to TRBD1. The junction had 8 bases not matched to a gene; V was cut back by 2 bases and J by 1 base. This CDR3 is 15 amino acids long. Germline V gene sequence: CDR1 SQVTM, CDR2 ANQGSEA. CDR3 DNA sequence: TGCAGCGTTGAAAAACAGGGGAGTGAATCCTACGAGCAGTACTTC. This sequence encodes CSVEKQGSESYEQYF.

With respect to this clonotype: Germline is not matched at one junction end, which may reflect a read error. The chain couples TRBV7-3 to TRBJ1-2, with TRBD1 identical over 8 bases. This CDR3 spans 14 amino acids. Germline values: CDR1 SGHTA, CDR2 FQGTGA. The CDR3 is CASSLTGGRYGYTF. The DNA for the CDR3 is TGTGCCAGCAGCCTAACAGGGGGAAGATATGGCTACACCTTC.

The rearrangement joins TRBV11-2 to TRBJ1-1; D gene unclear. CDR1 is SGHAT and CDR2 is FQNNGV in the germline V gene. The CDR3 sequence is 14 residues long. With 5 bases removed from V and 4 bases from J, the gap between germline ends came to 14 bases. For the CDR3, the DNA is TGTGCCAGCAGCCAGCCTCGGATATCCACTGAAGCTTTCTTT. The encoded protein is CASSQPRISTEAFF.

This clonotype was recorded many times. The chain has TRBV29-1 and TRBJ2-7, with TRBD1 matching 11 bases. J was trimmed by 6 bases and V by 6 bases; bases with no gene match: 16. The germline V gene encodes CDR1 SQVTM and CDR2 ANQGSEA. The CDR3 consists of 16 residues. This chain's CDR3 is CSVTALGTGGVGEQYF. The CDR3 DNA reads as TGCAGCGTCACCGCCCTCGGGACAGGGGGAGTCGGCGAGCAGTACTTC.

This clonotype was seen a few times. The chain links TRBV5-1 to TRBJ2-6; possibly TRBD1 for D (6 bases). This CDR3 has 16 amino acids. V was shortened by 0 bases and J by 0 bases, with 7 bases between the two germline ends. The V gene's germline CDR1 is SGHRS and CDR2 YFSETQ. This CDR3 is CASSLGTDSGANVLTF. The CDR3 coding sequence is TGCGCCAGCAGCTTGGGGACAGACTCTGGGGCCAACGTCCTGACTTTC. Based on the CDR3 plus reference TRBV5-1 and TRBJ2-6, the full variable domain is KAGVTQTPRYLIKTRGQQVTLSCSPISGHRSVSWYQQTPGQGLQFLFEYFSETQRNKGNFPGRFSGRQFSNSRSEMNVSTLELGDSALYLCASSLGTDSGANVLTFGAGSRLTVL.

This chain connects TRBV6-1 to TRBJ1-2; D gene uncertain. The CDR3 spans 12 residues. Germline V gene lookup returns CDR1 MNHNS and CDR2 SASEGT. Between the trimmed V and J ends, which lost 4 bases and 6 bases, there was a span of 9 bases. The CDR3 sequence: CASSVTDHGYTF. CDR3 DNA: TGTGCCAGCAGTGTGACTGATCATGGCTACACCTTC.

The gene calls are TRBV12-3 or TRBV12-4 and TRBJ1-2; no clear D gene. The V and J ends lost 3 bases and 5 bases respectively, with 10 bases between them. The CDR3 has 13 amino acids. The chain's CDR3 is CASSFRTLYGYTF. CDR3 coding DNA: TGTGCCAGCAGTTTCAGGACGTTGTATGGCTACACCTTC.

The chain carries TRBV2 and TRBJ2-5, with D unclear. The V and J ends lost 8 bases and 5 bases respectively, with 12 bases between them. This CDR3 is built from 12 residues. Per germline, CDR1 SNHLY and CDR2 FYNNEI. This CDR3 reads CASGYSRETQYF. CDR3 nucleotide sequence: TGTGCCAGCGGATATAGCCGGGAGACCCAGTACTTC.

At least ten counts were recorded for this clonotype. The J gene is TRBJ2-7, the V gene TRBV15, with 8 bases that match TRBD1. CDR1 and CDR2 (germline): LNHNV, YYDKDF (reference sequence). This CDR3 spans 16 amino acids. The J segment lost 2 bases and the V segment lost 1 base, leaving 7 bases of the junction unmatched. CDR3 nucleotide sequence: TGTGCCACCAGCAGAGGACCGGGACAGGCCGCCTACGAGCAGTACTTC. It encodes CATSRGPGQAAYEQYF.

This clonotype was seen at least ten times. The gene calls are TRBV28 and TRBJ1-1; D gene ambiguous. With 3 bases removed from V and 2 bases from J, the gap between germline ends came to 7 bases. Germline lookup yields CDR1 MDHEN and CDR2 SYDVKM. The CDR3 is made up of 13 amino acids. The CDR3 spells CASSLGSNTEAFF. The CDR3 DNA follows: TGTGCCAGCAGTTTGGGCAGCAACACTGAAGCTTTCTTT.

This clonotype has just a few counts. This sequence joins TRBV4-3 and TRBJ1-3; D not resolved. CDR3 length: 16 amino acids. V was clipped by 1 base and J by 2 bases, with 12 bases between them. The germline gives CDR1 LGHNA, CDR2 YSLEER. The CDR3 coding sequence is TGCGCCAGCAGCCAAGTTTTGACCGGGGCTGGAAACACCATATATTTT. Translating gives CASSQVLTGAGNTIYF.

This clonotype was detected ten times or more. The genes are TRBV20-1 and TRBJ1-5; possible D gene TRBD1, 6 bases. Germline assignment: CDR1 DFQATT and CDR2 SNEGSKA (reference sequence). The V gene lost 1 base and the J gene lost 3 bases, with 16 bases spanning the gap. The length of the CDR3 is 16 residues. This chain's CDR3 is CSARGQEAFLNQPQHF. In nucleotides, the CDR3 is TGCAGTGCTAGAGGACAGGAAGCCTTCCTCAATCAGCCCCAGCATTTT.

This sequence joins TRBV19 and TRBJ2-2; D assignment may be TRBD1 or TRBD2 (5 bases each). The V end lost 5 bases, the J end lost 3 bases, and 13 bases lay between the germline ends. The CDR3 has 15 amino acids. Germline CDR1 LNHDA, CDR2 SQIVND (reference sequence). CDR3 sequence reads: CASSVVRGDTGELFF. The CDR3 region has the DNA TGTGCCAGTAGTGTCGTACGGGGCGACACCGGGGAGCTGTTTTTT.

CDR3 region: CASSGSGGLQPQHF. Written as DNA, the CDR3 is TGTGCCAGTAGTGGATCGGGGGGCTTGCAGCCCCAGCATTTT. V is TRBV19 and J is TRBJ1-5, with D possibly being TRBD1 (6 bases). The CDR3 runs 14 residues. CDR1 is LNHDA, CDR2 SQIVND, per germline (reference sequence). V lost 5 bases and J 7 bases, leaving 15 bases between the germline ends.

This clonotype was recorded at least ten times. The genes are TRBV20-1 and TRBJ1-6; D not certain. Germline-derived CDR1 and CDR2 are DFQATT and SNEGSKA (reference sequence). The V and J ends lost 0 bases and 7 bases respectively, with 7 bases between them. The length of the CDR3 is 13 residues. The CDR3 protein is CSARDHGNSPLHF. CDR3 in DNA: TGCAGTGCTAGAGATCACGGGAATTCACCCCTCCACTTT.

The V gene is TRBV6-1, the J gene TRBJ2-7, with TRBD2 matching over 7 bases. V shed 5 bases and J 2 bases; nucleotides not matched to a gene: 9. The CDR3 spans 15 residues. From germline, CDR1 is MNHNS and CDR2 SASEGT. The CDR3 protein is CASSRGTTLTYEQYF. CDR3 sequence (DNA): TGTGCCAGCAGTCGCGGGACTACCCTAACCTACGAGCAGTACTTC.

The V and J genes are TRBV19 and TRBJ1-2; 7 positions agree with TRBD1. The germline V gene encodes CDR1 LNHDA and CDR2 SQIVND (reference sequence). The CDR3 length is 12 residues. V lost 10 bases to trimming and J lost 8 bases; unmatched junction nucleotides: 10. Here the CDR3 DNA reads TGTGCCACGCTCACAGGGGTCGGGGGCTACACCTTC. The encoded protein is CATLTGVGGYTF.